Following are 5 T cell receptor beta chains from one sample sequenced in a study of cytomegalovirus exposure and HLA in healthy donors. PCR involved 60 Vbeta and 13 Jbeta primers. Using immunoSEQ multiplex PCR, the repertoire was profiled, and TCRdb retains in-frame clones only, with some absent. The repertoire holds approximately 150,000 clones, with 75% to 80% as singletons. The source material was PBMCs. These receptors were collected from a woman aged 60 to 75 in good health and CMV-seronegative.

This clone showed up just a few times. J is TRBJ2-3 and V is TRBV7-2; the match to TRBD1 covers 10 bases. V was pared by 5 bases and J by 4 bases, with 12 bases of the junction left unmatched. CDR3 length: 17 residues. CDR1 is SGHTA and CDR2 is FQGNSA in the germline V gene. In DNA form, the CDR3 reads TGTGCCAGCAGCCCAGCTGCGGGACAGGGGCGTGCAGATACGCAGTATTTT. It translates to CASSPAAGQGRADTQYF.

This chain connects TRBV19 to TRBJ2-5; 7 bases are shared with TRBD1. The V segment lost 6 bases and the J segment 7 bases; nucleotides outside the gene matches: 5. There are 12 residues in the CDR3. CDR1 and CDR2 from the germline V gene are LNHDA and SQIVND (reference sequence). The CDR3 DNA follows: TGTGCCAGTAGCGACAGACAGGGGACCCAGTACTTC. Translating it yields CASSDRQGTQYF.

The CDR3, as DNA: TGCGCCAGCAGCCCCGGACAGGGGAAATTTTCGAACACTGAAGCTTTCTTT. As protein: CASSPGQGKFSNTEAFF. This chain connects TRBV4-1 to TRBJ1-1, with TRBD1 matching 9 bases. Germline CDR1 and CDR2: MGHRA and YSYEKL. V lost 4 bases and J lost 1; bases outside the gene matches: 10. The CDR3 contains 17 residues.

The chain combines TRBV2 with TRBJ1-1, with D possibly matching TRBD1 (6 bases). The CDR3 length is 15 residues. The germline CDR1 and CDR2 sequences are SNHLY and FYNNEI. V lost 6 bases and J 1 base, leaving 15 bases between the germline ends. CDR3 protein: CASRDPGTPNTEAFF. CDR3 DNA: TGTGCCAGCAGGGACCCAGGGACACCGAACACTGAAGCTTTCTTT.

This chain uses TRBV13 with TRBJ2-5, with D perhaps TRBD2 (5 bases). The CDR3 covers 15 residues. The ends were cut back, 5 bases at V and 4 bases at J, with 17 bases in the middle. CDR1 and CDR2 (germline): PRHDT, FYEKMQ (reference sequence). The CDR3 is CASSRGTGIPETQYF. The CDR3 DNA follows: TGTGCCAGCAGCCGAGGAACCGGGATCCCAGAGACCCAGTACTTC.